This record covers a single T cell receptor beta chain. Here immunoSEQ multiplex PCR was the method, and the copy in TCRdb shows in-frame clones only, minus some. Here the sample spans tens of thousands of clones, 85% to 95% being singletons. With 5 bases removed from V and 5 bases from J, the gap between germline ends came to 12 bases. Germline V gene data show CDR1 as SGHTA and CDR2 as FQGTGA. This CDR3 has 13 residues. The material sequenced was PBMCs. The receptor was isolated from a man aged 40-50 years with rheumatoid arthritis. This chain connects TRBV7-3 to TRBJ2-5; D may correspond to TRBD1 or TRBD2 (5 bases each). CDR3 region: CASSPWDGETQYF. Here the CDR3 DNA reads TGTGCCAGCAGCCCCTGGGACGGTGAGACCCAGTACTTC.